The rows below give T cell receptor beta chains drawn from one sample of a study of Ad26.COV2.S vaccination and SARS-CoV-2 variants. TCRdb's copy holds only in-frame clones and misses some; the assay was immunoSEQ multiplex PCR. The table records about 280,000 clones, 80% to 90% of them present only once. This specimen was peripheral blood, taken in a trial of Ad26.COV2.S vaccine versus placebo. The source is a person between 18 and 60 years old who received the Ad26.COV2.S COVID-19 vaccine or a placebo. The CDR3 runs from the conserved cysteine through the conserved F or W. A D gene is named only where the DNA matches it firmly. A clone size is listed for some rows: how often the clone was seen (once, few, many), or a class if it is expanded.

few,TRBJ1-5,TRBV6-1,TRBD1,TGTGCCAGCAGTGAAATTACAGGGGGAAATCAGCCCCAGCATTTT,CASSEITGGNQPQHF
-,TRBJ1-5,TRBV3-1/TRBV3-2,-,TGTGCCAGCAGCGCAGTCAGGGGAAGCAATCAGCCCCAGCATTTT,CASSAVRGSNQPQHF
-,TRBJ2-7,TRBV6-6,-,TGTGCCAGCAGTCAACAGGGGAGGGCCTACGAGCAGTACTTC,CASSQQGRAYEQYF
-,TRBJ2-4,TRBV4-1,TRBD2,TGCGCCAGCAGCCAATGGTTAGCGGGGGGATGGAACATTCAGTACTTC,CASSQWLAGGWNIQYF
-,TRBJ2-7,TRBV5-5,-,TGTGCCAGCAGCTCACCGACAGGCCACTACGAGCAGTACTTC,CASSSPTGHYEQYF
-,TRBJ2-7,TRBV6-5,TRBD1,TGTGCCAGCAGCCCCGCCCTACAGGGGGCCTACGAGCAGTACTTC,CASSPALQGAYEQYF
-,TRBJ2-3,TRBV28,TRBD2,TGTGCCAGCGGGACTAGCGGGAGGGGAGATACGCAGTATTTT,CASGTSGRGDTQYF
-,TRBJ1-1,TRBV5-3,-,TGTGCCAGAAGCTCAAACCCGACAGGTAAGAACACTGAAGCTTTCTTT,CARSSNPTGKNTEAFF
-,TRBJ1-6,TRBV7-2,-,TGTGCCAGCAGCTTATACGGGCCAGTACAAAGCTCCTATAATTCACCCCTCCACTTT,CASSLYGPVQSSYNSPLHF
-,TRBJ1-3,TRBV7-8,-,TGTGCCAGCACCAAAAACCCGGTCTCTGTTGGAAACACCATATATTTT,CASTKNPVSVGNTIYF
-,TRBJ1-1,TRBV5-1,-,TGCGCCAGCAGCTTGGACGGATTGAACACTGAAGCTTTCTTT,CASSLDGLNTEAFF
-,TRBJ2-1,TRBV21-1,-,TGTGCCAGCAGCAACCGCAAGGGACTCCTTCACTTCCTATTTACCTACAATGAGCAGTTCTTC,CASSNRKGLLHFLFTYNEQFF
-,TRBJ2-3,TRBV5-1,TRBD2,TGCGCCAGCAGCTTGACGGTAGCGGGGGCCGGGGATACGCAGTATTTT,CASSLTVAGAGDTQYF
-,TRBJ1-4,TRBV11-2,-,TGTGCCAGCAGCTTAAGGGCAGGACTTAATGAAAAACTGTTTTTT,CASSLRAGLNEKLFF
-,TRBJ1-1,TRBV6-6,-,TGTGCCAGCAGAGCTGGGACGGAGAACACTGAAGCTTTCTTT,CASRAGTENTEAFF
-,TRBJ2-2,TRBV6-5,-,TGTGCCAGCAGTTACCGCGGGGCCCACACCGGGGAGCTGTTTTTT,CASSYRGAHTGELFF
-,TRBJ1-2,TRBV3-1/TRBV3-2,TRBD1,TGTGCCAGCAGCCACTCACCCAAGGACAGGGTAGGTGGCTACACCTTC,CASSHSPKDRVGGYTF
-,TRBJ2-7,TRBV2,-,TGTGCCAGCAAGGCGGCATACGAGCAGTACTTC,CASKAAYEQYF
-,TRBJ1-1,TRBV6-5,TRBD1,TGTGCCACCAGGGGGCATTGGAACACTGAAGCTTTCTTT,CATRGHWNTEAFF
-,TRBJ2-3,TRBV30,-,TGTGCCTGGAAATGGGGGAGAGGTGTAGATACGCAGTATTTT,CAWKWGRGVDTQYF
-,TRBJ2-4,TRBV11-2,-,TGTGCCAGCAGTCCTTTGGGTAGACAGGTATCCCTCGTAAACATTCAGTACTTC,CASSPLGRQVSLVNIQYF
-,TRBJ1-1,TRBV5-4,-,TGTGCCAGCAGCTTGGCAGGCCAAGGGACTGAAGCTTTCTTT,CASSLAGQGTEAFF
-,TRBJ2-7,TRBV5-1,-,TGCGCCAGCAGTTATGACGACACAAACTACGAGCAGTACTTC,CASSYDDTNYEQYF
-,TRBJ2-5,TRBV11-3,-,TGTGCCAGCAGCTTAGCGGCGGATGAGACCCAGTACTTC,CASSLAADETQYF
-,TRBJ2-5,TRBV5-1,-,TGCGCCAGCAGCTTGGTCTCTGATAGAGAGACCCAGTACTTC,CASSLVSDRETQYF
-,TRBJ1-5,TRBV7-2,-,TGTGCCAGCAGCTTAGGGGGGAGTTATAGCAATCAGCCCCAGCATTTT,CASSLGGSYSNQPQHF
once,TRBJ1-1,TRBV7-9,TRBD1,TGTGCCAGCAGCTTATCCGGACAGGGGGACACTGAAGCTTTCTTT,CASSLSGQGDTEAFF
-,TRBJ2-5,TRBV4-3,-,TGCGCCAGCAGCCAAGATTCGGCTAGCTTCTTCGGGACCCAGTACTTC,CASSQDSASFFGTQYF
once,TRBJ2-1,TRBV7-6,-,TGTGCCAGCAGTAGAAACCCAGGGGTGAACGACAATGAGCAGTTCTTC,CASSRNPGVNDNEQFF
-,TRBJ2-5,TRBV9,-,TGTGCCAGCAGCCCGCAGGCAGGGGATCAAGAGACCCAGTACTTC,CASSPQAGDQETQYF
-,TRBJ1-1,TRBV7-2,TRBD1,TGTGCCAGCAGCTTAGCGGGACAGGGGGTCACTGAAGCTTTCTTT,CASSLAGQGVTEAFF
-,TRBJ2-3,TRBV19,TRBD2,TGTGCCAGTAGTCCATCTAGCGGGAGTAGGACAGATACGCAGTATTTT,CASSPSSGSRTDTQYF
few,TRBJ1-3,TRBV7-7,-,TGTGCTAGCAGTACAGGAGCTGGAAACACCATATATTTT,CASSTGAGNTIYF